The sequence of this T cell receptor beta chain was determined in a study of identical twins. The CDR3 spans 13 residues. V gave up 1 base and J gave up 0 bases, with 6 bases separating them. Germline-derived CDR1 and CDR2 are DFQATT and SNEGSKA (reference sequence). TCRdb called the 5' RACE reads again in MiXCR, with one record for every CDR3 protein. The repertoire holds 550,000 to 700,000 distinct CDR3 sequences, with over 20% as singletons. These data were also reused for a study on T cells expressing NK-cell markers.

Sequencing used PBMCs. The rearrangement links TRBV20-1 to TRBJ2-5; D unresolved. This TCR was recovered from a young woman in good health. The CDR3 bases are TGCAGTGCTAGAGCTTTGAACCAAGAGACCCAGTACTTC. This encodes CSARALNQETQYF.